Listed here are 25 T cell receptor beta chains from one sample, sequenced in a study of graft-versus-host responses after intestinal transplantation. Processed graft tissue released its intraepithelial and lamina propria lymphocytes. Libraries were prepared by immunoSEQ multiplex PCR; TCRdb keeps only in-frame clonotypes and omits some of them. The sample carries roughly 1,800 clones, 85% recorded once. The sequenced sample was ileum tissue, obtained just over 55 days after intestinal transplant. These receptors came from a human patient who received an intestinal transplant, so some T cells may come from the graft donor.

This chain links TRBV28 with TRBJ2-1; 11 nucleotides align to TRBD2. Trimming at V came to 3 bases and at J to 10 bases, leaving 11 bases not matched to a gene. CDR1 and CDR2 from the germline V gene are MDHEN and SYDVKM. This CDR3 spans 16 amino acids. The CDR3 reads CASSFSASGGLVEQFF. The CDR3 bases are TGTGCCAGCAGTTTCTCGGCTAGCGGGGGGTTAGTAGAGCAGTTCTTC.

Note on this clone: Other DNA variants within this sample encode the same CDR3. This chain links TRBV9 with TRBJ1-5; D remains ambiguous. The CDR3 is 14 residues long. The V and J ends lost 2 bases and 0 bases respectively, with 6 bases between them. CDR1 and CDR2 (germline): SGDLS, YYNGEE. The CDR3 is CASSVGHSNQPQHF. CDR3 nucleotides: TGTGCCAGCAGCGTGGGCCATAGCAATCAGCCCCAGCATTTT. The full variable domain, with the rest looked up from reference TRBV9 and TRBJ1-5, is DSGVTQTPKHLITATGQRVTLRCSPRSGDLSVYWYQQSLDQGLQFLIQYYNGEERAKGNILERFSAQQFPDLHSELNLSSLELGDSALYFCASSVGHSNQPQHFGDGTRLSIL.

The chain joins TRBV2 to TRBJ2-1; tentatively, D is TRBD2 (5 bases). The ends were cut back, 9 bases at V and 4 bases at J, with 16 bases in the middle. The CDR3 consists of 14 residues. Germline assignment: CDR1 SNHLY and CDR2 FYNNEI. The CDR3 DNA follows: TGTGCCAGTTCCGTGTCTAGCCATTACAATGAGCAGTTCTTC. It is translated as CASSVSSHYNEQFF.

This chain uses TRBV2 with TRBJ1-1; 7 bases map to TRBD1. Trimming cost V 7 bases and J 10 bases; bases outside gene matches: 18. CDR1 is SNHLY and CDR2 is FYNNEI in the germline V gene. This CDR3 has 15 residues. Here the CDR3 DNA reads TGTGCCAGCACACTGTCCCGGGACAGTCTTTCCGGAGCTTTCTTT. It is translated as CASTLSRDSLSGAFF.

The chain employs TRBV11-2 and TRBJ1-1; TRBD1 might be the D (5 bases). The CDR3 runs 13 residues. From germline, CDR1 is SGHAT and CDR2 FQNNGV. Trimming stripped 6 bases from V and 1 base from J, with 9 bases between. The CDR3 sequence is CASSAGTNTEAFF. In DNA form, the CDR3 reads TGTGCCAGCAGTGCAGGGACGAACACTGAAGCTTTCTTT. Supplemented by reference TRBV11-2 and TRBJ1-1, the full variable domain reads EAGVAQSPRYKIIEKRQSVAFWCNPISGHATLYWYQQILGQGPKLLIQFQNNGVVDDSQLPKDRFSAERLKGVDSTLKIQPAKLEDSAVYLCASSAGTNTEAFFGQGTRLTVV.

The V and J genes are TRBV5-5 and TRBJ1-1; unclear D gene. The CDR3 consists of 15 residues. Trimming took 0 bases from V and 0 from J, leaving 9 bases between them. Germline V gene sequence: CDR1 SGHKS, CDR2 YYEKEE (reference sequence). CDR3 amino acids: CASSLGASLNTEAFF. The CDR3 DNA is TGTGCCAGCAGCTTGGGGGCTAGTCTGAACACTGAAGCTTTCTTT.

The chain uses TRBV5-1 and TRBJ2-7; 8 bases map to TRBD1. V trimming: 2 bases; J trimming: 6 bases; junction bases outside the gene matches: 7. This CDR3 has 14 residues. Germline CDR1 and CDR2: SGHRS and YFSETQ. CDR3 residues: CASSFTTGVSEQYF. The CDR3 DNA sequence: TGCGCCAGCAGCTTCACGACAGGGGTGAGCGAGCAGTACTTC.

This clone has more than one count but fewer than ten. The chain couples TRBV19 to TRBJ1-2; a weak D match, TRBD1 (6 bases). V was shortened by 1 base and J by 6 bases, with 15 bases between the two germline ends. CDR1 and CDR2 from the germline V gene are LNHDA and SQIVND (reference sequence). This CDR3 is 15 amino acids long. The CDR3 here is CASSIGIQGSDGYTF. The DNA of the CDR3 is TGTGCCAGTAGTATAGGAATACAGGGTTCGGATGGCTACACCTTC.

The chain's CDR3 is CAWGRFSGGLTDTQYF. The CDR3 DNA is TGTGCCTGGGGGAGATTTAGCGGGGGCCTCACAGATACGCAGTATTTT. This chain joins TRBV30 and TRBJ2-3; TRBD2 agrees at 9 bases. Germline CDR1 GTSNPN, CDR2 SVGIG (reference sequence). The CDR3 has 16 amino acids. J lost 2 bases, V lost 5 bases, and 11 bases had no gene match.

This chain connects TRBV7-2 to TRBJ1-3; 7 nucleotides agree with TRBD1. The junction had 1 base not matched to a gene; V was cut back by 5 bases and J by 0 bases. The CDR3 length is 14 residues. Germline assignment: CDR1 SGHTA and CDR2 FQGNSA. The CDR3 spells CASSRTGSGNTIYF. As DNA, the CDR3 is TGTGCCAGCAGCCGGACAGGCTCTGGAAACACCATATATTTT.

The chain has TRBV9 and TRBJ1-4; D unclear. Germline CDR1 and CDR2: SGDLS and YYNGEE. This CDR3 region has 13 residues. Trimming took 0 bases from V and 10 from J, leaving 10 bases between them. The CDR3 nucleotides read TGTGCCAGCAGCGTAGCGGGAGGACGAAAACTGTTTTTT. This codes for CASSVAGGRKLFF.

This chain links TRBV7-9 with TRBJ2-1, with D perhaps matching TRBD1 (6 bases). The CDR3 runs to 18 residues. The V and J ends lost 1 base and 8 bases respectively, with 24 bases between them. Germline assignment: CDR1 SEHNR and CDR2 FQNEAQ (reference sequence). CDR3 DNA sequence: TGTGCCAGCAGCTTAGGAGTTCTCGGGCAGGGGTATAACGATGAGCAGTTCTTC. It encodes CASSLGVLGQGYNDEQFF.

The chain recombines TRBV18 with TRBJ1-1; D gene uncertain. Per the germline V gene, CDR1 is KGHSH and CDR2 is LQKENI. Trimming removed 0 bases at V and 1 base at J, with 9 bases between. This CDR3 has 15 amino acids. CDR3 protein: CASSPPSRENTEAFF. The CDR3 DNA is TGTGCCAGCTCACCACCCTCCAGAGAGAACACTGAAGCTTTCTTT.

The chain employs TRBV10-3 and TRBJ2-3; D is unresolved. This CDR3 spans 12 amino acids. Deletions cut 8 bases from V and 5 bases from J, with 11 bases between. Germline CDR1 reads ENHRY; CDR2 reads SYGVKD. The CDR3 sequence: CAIGRVEDTQYF. DNA for the CDR3: TGTGCCATCGGAAGGGTGGAAGATACGCAGTATTTT.

The chain is built from TRBV11-2 and TRBJ1-4; 11 nucleotides agree with TRBD1. This CDR3 is 15 amino acids long. Germline V gives CDR1 SGHAT, CDR2 FQNNGV. V lost 3 bases and J lost 5; bases outside the gene matches: 2. DNA for the CDR3: TGTGCCAGCAGCTTGGACAGGGGGCAAAATGAAAAACTGTTTTTT. Protein: CASSLDRGQNEKLFF. Full variable domain (missing parts from reference TRBV11-2 and TRBJ1-4): EAGVAQSPRYKIIEKRQSVAFWCNPISGHATLYWYQQILGQGPKLLIQFQNNGVVDDSQLPKDRFSAERLKGVDSTLKIQPAKLEDSAVYLCASSLDRGQNEKLFFGSGTQLSVL.

The chain joins TRBV2 to TRBJ2-7, with 10 positions matching TRBD1. Germline loops: CDR1 SNHLY, CDR2 FYNNEI. This CDR3 spans 15 amino acids. Losses at the gene ends were 2 bases for V and 2 bases for J; bases not matched to a gene: 3. CDR3 DNA: TGTGCCAGCAGTGAAAGGGGACAGGGGCCCTACGAGCAGTACTTC. Translating gives CASSERGQGPYEQYF. The entire variable domain, with the rest obtained from reference TRBV2 and TRBJ2-7, is as follows: EPEVTQTPSHQVTQMGQEVILRCVPISNHLYFYWYRQILGQKVEFLVSFYNNEISEKSEIFDDQFSVERPDGSNFTLKIRSTKLEDSAMYFCASSERGQGPYEQYFGPGTRLTVT.

As to this clone: The sample has other DNA sequences that encode this CDR3 too. V is TRBV27 and J is TRBJ2-7; D may match TRBD1 or TRBD2 (5 bases each). The CDR3 has 14 amino acids. V dropped 5 bases and J dropped 4 bases, with 15 bases sitting between them. Germline CDR1 reads MNHEY; CDR2 reads SMNVEV (reference sequence). CDR3 DNA sequence: TGTGCCAGCAGTCTACTAGGGGCGGCATACGAGCAGTACTTC. This translates into CASSLLGAAYEQYF.

The chain uses TRBV7-2 and TRBJ1-5, with D hard to call. Looked up from germline, CDR1 is SGHTA and CDR2 is FQGNSA. V was clipped by 5 bases and J by 5 bases, with 7 bases between them. CDR3 length: 12 amino acids. The CDR3 loop is CASSQPHQPQHF. The CDR3 DNA reads TGTGCCAGCAGCCAGCCCCATCAGCCCCAGCATTTT. Combining the CDR3 with reference TRBV7-2 and TRBJ1-5 gives the whole variable domain GAGVSQSPSNKVTEKGKDVELRCDPISGHTALYWYRQSLGQGLEFLIYFQGNSAPDKSGLPSDRFSAERTGGSVSTLTIQRTQQEDSAVYLCASSQPHQPQHFGDGTRLSIL.

The V gene is TRBV6-5, the J gene TRBJ1-1; D not certain. The germline gives CDR1 MNHEY, CDR2 SVGAGI. This CDR3 is built from 14 residues. V shed 2 bases and J shed 0 bases, with 7 bases lying between them. The CDR3 loop is CASSYRMMNTEAFF. The CDR3 DNA is TGTGCCAGCAGTTACAGGATGATGAACACTGAAGCTTTCTTT.

This chain links TRBV6-5 with TRBJ2-5; D is unresolved. V lost 2 bases to trimming and J lost 4 bases, with 11 bases between them. The CDR3 length is 14 residues. Germline V lookup: CDR1 MNHEY, CDR2 SVGAGI. CDR3 sequence: CASSYVALIETQYF. CDR3 nucleotides: TGTGCCAGCAGTTACGTAGCATTAATAGAGACCCAGTACTTC.

The chain has TRBV20-1 and TRBJ1-2; the D is unclear. CDR1 DFQATT and CDR2 SNEGSKA come from the germline V gene (reference sequence). The CDR3 spans 10 residues. The V end lost 7 bases, the J end lost 7 bases, and 10 bases lay between the germline ends. The CDR3 loop is CSVSAGGYTF. The DNA of the CDR3 is TGCAGTGTCTCAGCGGGTGGCTACACCTTC.

The CDR3 here is CASSVGTGYNEQFF. CDR3 bases: TGCGCCAGCAGCGTCGGGACAGGCTACAATGAGCAGTTCTTC. V and J are TRBV5-1 and TRBJ2-1; TRBD1 matches at 8 bases. CDR1 and CDR2 from the germline V gene are SGHRS and YFSETQ. Trimming cost V 4 bases and J 3 bases; bases outside gene matches: 3. This CDR3 has 14 residues.

J is TRBJ1-2 and V is TRBV29-1; TRBD1 matches 7 bases. V trimming: 2 bases; J trimming: 4 bases; junction bases outside the gene matches: 4. Germline lookup yields CDR1 SQVTM and CDR2 ANQGSEA. The CDR3 extends over 13 amino acids. CDR3 in amino acids: CSVETGVSYGYTF. CDR3 in DNA: TGCAGCGTTGAAACAGGGGTTAGCTATGGCTACACCTTC.

The chain links TRBV5-1 to TRBJ1-4; D possibly corresponds to TRBD1 (6 bases). Between the trimmed V and J ends, which lost 8 bases and 6 bases, there was a span of 26 bases. The germline gives CDR1 SGHRS, CDR2 YFSETQ. The CDR3 has 17 amino acids. The CDR3 coding sequence is TGCGCCAGTAGAACAGGACAGATTTCCCCTTCGGATGAAAAACTGTTTTTT. Translating it yields CASRTGQISPSDEKLFF.

V is TRBV7-9 and J is TRBJ2-3, with 8 bases that match TRBD2. Trimming cost V 2 bases and J 0 bases; bases outside gene matches: 4. CDR3 size: 16 residues. Per the germline V gene, CDR1 is SEHNR and CDR2 is FQNEAQ (reference sequence). The CDR3 nucleotides read TGTGCCAGCAGCTTAATGAGCGGGGGAAGCACAGATACGCAGTATTTT. The encoded protein is CASSLMSGGSTDTQYF. Full variable domain (remainder filled in from reference TRBV7-9 and TRBJ2-3): DTGVSQNPRHKITKRGQNVTFRCDPISEHNRLYWYRQTLGQGPEFLTYFQNEAQLEKSRLLSDRFSAERPKGSFSTLEIQRTEQGDSAMYLCASSLMSGGSTDTQYFGPGTRLTVL.